A selection of T cell receptor beta chains follows, all from one sample in a study of CD8 T cells in Susac syndrome. TCRdb passed the immunoSEQ multiplex PCR reads through MiXCR, listing each CDR3 protein once. The sample carries 55,000 to 80,000 distinct CDR3 sequences, 93% recorded once. Source material: CD4+ T cells from PBMCs. All receptors derive from a human donor with Susac syndrome. The CDR3 runs from the conserved cysteine through the conserved F or W. D genes are given only for firm matches. The size field is filled for only some rows; it gives once, few, many or a size class.

clone_size | j_call | v_call | d_call | cdr3_nt | cdr3_aa
few | TRBJ2-1 | TRBV7-2 | . | TGTGCCAGCAGCTCTTCTAGCGATGGTGAGCAGTTCTTC | CASSSSSDGEQFF
. | TRBJ2-3 | TRBV6-5 | TRBD1 | TGTGCCAGCAGTCGTACCAGACAGGGGGCAGATACGCAGTATTTT | CASSRTRQGADTQYF
. | TRBJ2-3 | TRBV18 | . | TGTGCCAGCTCACCACAAGAAAGGGGTGAAGATACGCAGTATTTT | CASSPQERGEDTQYF
. | TRBJ2-2 | TRBV9 | . | TGTGCCAGCAGCGTAGTGAACAGCCACGGGGAGCTGTTTTTT | CASSVVNSHGELFF
. | TRBJ1-6 | TRBV20-1 | . | TGCAGTGCTAGAGAGTCGTGGCGTAATTCACCCCTCCACTTT | CSARESWRNSPLHF
. | TRBJ2-3 | TRBV11-2 | . | TGTGCCAGCAGCCCGCACACAGATACGCAGTATTTT | CASSPHTDTQYF
. | TRBJ1-4 | TRBV7-3 | TRBD1 | TGTGCCAGCAGTCCCTCTGGGACAGATGAAAAACTGTTTTTT | CASSPSGTDEKLFF
. | TRBJ2-5 | TRBV9 | . | TGTGCCAGCAGCGTAGCTGGGGGGCAAGAGACCCAGTACTTC | CASSVAGGQETQYF
. | TRBJ1-4 | TRBV5-1 | . | TGCGCCAGCAGCTTAGTTCCCGATAATGAAAAACTGTTTTTT | CASSLVPDNEKLFF
. | TRBJ1-2 | TRBV28 | . | TGTGCCAGCAGTTTCCCATGGCCGCACGCCTATGGCTACACCTTC | CASSFPWPHAYGYTF
. | TRBJ2-3 | TRBV20-1 | . | TGCAGTGCTAGTCTTCCCGCGAGACAGATCATGGATACGCAGTATTTT | CSASLPARQIMDTQYF
. | TRBJ2-1 | TRBV3-1 | . | TGTGCCAGCAGCACGGTTGGAGAGCAGTTCTTC | CASSTVGEQFF
. | TRBJ2-2 | TRBV7-9 | . | TGTGCCAGCAGCTCACTAGGGCGTACCGGGGAGCTGTTTTTT | CASSSLGRTGELFF
. | TRBJ1-1 | TRBV11-2 | . | TGTGCCAGCAGCTTATCCATTAACACTGAAGCTTTCTTT | CASSLSINTEAFF
. | TRBJ2-7 | TRBV11-3 | . | TGTGCCAGTTCGGAGGGGCACGACGAGCAGTACTTC | CASSEGHDEQYF
. | TRBJ1-6 | TRBV11-2 | . | TGTGCCAGCAGCTTAGGGGGTCAGACTAATTCACCCCTCCACTTT | CASSLGGQTNSPLHF
. | TRBJ1-4 | TRBV6-1 | TRBD1 | TGTGCCAGCAGTCCGCTAGGGGGACAGGGAGGTGAAAAACTGTTTTTT | CASSPLGGQGGEKLFF
. | TRBJ2-6 | TRBV30 | . | TGTGCCTGGGCCGGGGGGCAATGGAACGTCCTGACTTTC | CAWAGGQWNVLTF
. | TRBJ2-2 | TRBV9 | TRBD2 | TGTGCCAGCAGCCCAAGCGGGGAGCGGGGGAACACCGGGGAGCTGTTTTTT | CASSPSGERGNTGELFF
. | TRBJ2-1 | TRBV7-8 | TRBD2 | TGTGCCAGCAGCATTAGCGGGGGGGCACCCAATGAGCAGCTCTTC | CASSISGGAPNEQLF
. | TRBJ2-3 | TRBV12-3/TRBV12-4 | . | TGTGCCAGCAGTTTTCAAGCCCTAAGCACAGATACGCAGTATTTT | CASSFQALSTDTQYF
. | TRBJ1-4 | TRBV10-3 | . | TGTGCCATCAGTTTAACCGGGCGGAATGAAAAACTGTTTTTT | CAISLTGRNEKLFF
. | TRBJ2-5 | TRBV7-2 | . | TGTGCCAGCAGCCCCTCCCCCGCCCCCCCCCAGTACTTC | CASSPSPAPPQYF
. | TRBJ1-1 | TRBV4-3 | . | TGCGCCAGCAGCCAAGACCCGGGGTTGAACACTGAAGCTTTCTTT | CASSQDPGLNTEAFF
once | TRBJ1-1 | TRBV4-1 | . | TGCGCCAGCAGCCCCCCCGTTGACTTGGCCACTGAAGCTTTCTTT | CASSPPVDLATEAFF
. | TRBJ1-5 | TRBV27 | TRBD1 | TGTGCCAGCAGAAAGATAGGACAGGCCAATCAGCCCCAGCATTTT | CASRKIGQANQPQHF
once | TRBJ1-2 | TRBV12-3/TRBV12-4 | TRBD1 | TGTGCCAGCAACAAAATACCAGGGGGGCGCGAAGATGGCTACACCTTC | CASNKIPGGREDGYTF
. | TRBJ1-1 | TRBV7-2 | . | TGTGCCAGCAGCATATATAATCTGGGAGAAGCTTTCTTT | CASSIYNLGEAFF
. | TRBJ2-5 | TRBV5-1 | . | TGCGCCAGCAGCTTGGCCCCTGGTCGGCAGGATCGGAATCCCCAGTACTTC | CASSLAPGRQDRNPQYF
. | TRBJ1-6 | TRBV4-3 | TRBD1 | TGCGCCAGCAGCCGAGGGACAGGGTATTCACCCCTCCACTTT | CASSRGTGYSPLHF
. | TRBJ1-6 | TRBV6-5 | . | TGTGCCAGCAGCCCCCGGGACATTAATTCACCCCTCCACTTT | CASSPRDINSPLHF
. | TRBJ2-7 | TRBV10-3 | . | TGTGCCATCAGATCTCAGGGGGGATCCTACGAGCAGTACTTC | CAIRSQGGSYEQYF
. | TRBJ2-3 | TRBV21-1 | . | TGTGCCAGCAGCAAACCTGAGAGGGGGCGAAATTATAGGGTCACAGATACGCAGTATTTT | CASSKPERGRNYRVTDTQYF
. | TRBJ2-7 | TRBV7-2 | . | TGTGCCAGCATCTCAAATCAGTCGCCTTACGAGCAGTACTTC | CASISNQSPYEQYF
. | TRBJ2-7 | TRBV10-3 | . | TGTGCCATCAGTGATCGCCCCAGGGACTCCCACGAACAGTACTTC | CAISDRPRDSHEQYF
. | TRBJ2-1 | TRBV5-4 | . | TGTGCCAGCAGCCTGATTACCGGGACTGGCTACAATGAGCAGTTCTTC | CASSLITGTGYNEQFF
. | TRBJ2-7 | TRBV27 | TRBD2 | TGTGCCAGCAGTCCCGGACTAGCGACAGACGAGCAGTACTTC | CASSPGLATDEQYF
. | TRBJ2-1 | TRBV12-3/TRBV12-4 | . | TGTGCCAGCAGTTTAGCGGGGGTTAGGGGTGAGCAGTTCTTC | CASSLAGVRGEQFF
. | TRBJ2-3 | TRBV20-1 | TRBD2 | TGCAGTGCTGGTAGCGGGGGGGCAAGGACAGATACGCAGTATTTT | CSAGSGGARTDTQYF
. | TRBJ2-1 | TRBV9 | . | TGTGCCAGCAGCAAAGACAGAAACTCCTACAATGAGCAGTTCTTC | CASSKDRNSYNEQFF
. | TRBJ1-1 | TRBV29-1 | . | TGCAGCGCCAGCACCCTAGAAACCAACACTGAAGCTTTCTTT | CSASTLETNTEAFF
. | TRBJ1-1 | TRBV19 | . | TGTGCCAGTAGTATAAAAGTGTACACCCAGAACACTGAAGCTTTCTTT | CASSIKVYTQNTEAFF
. | TRBJ1-2 | TRBV3-1 | . | TGTGCCAGCAGCCAAGGGCTCTATGGCTACACCTTC | CASSQGLYGYTF
. | TRBJ2-7 | TRBV4-3 | . | TGCGCCAGCAGCCAAGAGCCGGGCTCCGAGCAGTACTTC | CASSQEPGSEQYF
once | TRBJ1-1 | TRBV20-1 | TRBD1 | TGCAGTGTACCGGGACAGGGGGTGACTGAAGCTTTCTTT | CSVPGQGVTEAFF
few | TRBJ1-6 | TRBV15 | . | TGTGCCGCCGGGGGTTCACCCCTCCACTTT | CAAGGSPLHF
. | TRBJ2-1 | TRBV4-2 | TRBD2 | TGTACCAGCAGCCAAGAGGTCCGGGGGGGCTCCTACAATGAGCAGTTCTTC | CTSSQEVRGGSYNEQFF
. | TRBJ1-2 | TRBV20-1 | TRBD1 | TGCAGTGCTAGAGGGTTTTCGGGACAGTCGGCCGGAGTCCTCTATGGCTACACCTTC | CSARGFSGQSAGVLYGYTF
few | TRBJ2-5 | TRBV28 | . | TGTGCCAGCAGTTTTAACTACCAAGAGACCCAGTACTTC | CASSFNYQETQYF
. | TRBJ1-5 | TRBV30 | . | TGTGCCTGGAGTGTGGGCAGCAGGCAGCCCCAGCATTTT | CAWSVGSRQPQHF
. | TRBJ1-3 | TRBV12-3/TRBV12-4 | . | TGTGCCAGCAGTTTAGGGGTCTCTGGAAACACCATATATTTT | CASSLGVSGNTIYF
. | TRBJ1-5 | TRBV7-2 | . | TGTGCCTCCGGGACCGGACGCAATCAGCCCCAGCATTTT | CASGTGRNQPQHF
. | TRBJ2-1 | TRBV28 | TRBD1 | TGTGCCAGCAAAGGGGGACAGGGCTACAATGAGCAGTTCTTC | CASKGGQGYNEQFF
. | TRBJ2-3 | TRBV7-3 | . | TGTGCCAGCAGCCCTCTTCAGGCCACAGATACGCAGTATTTT | CASSPLQATDTQYF
. | TRBJ2-1 | TRBV20-1 | TRBD2 | TGCAGTGCTAGAGGACTAGCGGGGGGCTATTACAATGAGCAGTTCTTC | CSARGLAGGYYNEQFF
. | TRBJ1-5 | TRBV10-2 | . | TGCGCCAGCAACACGGGGCTCAATCAGCCCCAGCATTTT | CASNTGLNQPQHF
. | TRBJ2-5 | TRBV20-1 | . | TGCAGTGCTAGAGATTTGGTCTTACGGCAAGAGACCCAGTACTTC | CSARDLVLRQETQYF
. | TRBJ2-5 | TRBV28 | . | TGTGCCAGCAGTTTATCCCAGGGGACCCAGTACTTC | CASSLSQGTQYF
. | TRBJ2-5 | TRBV6-5 | . | TGTGCCACCTCTTTGACGGGACAAGAGACCCAGTACTTC | CATSLTGQETQYF
once | TRBJ2-5 | TRBV7-9 | TRBD1 | TGTGCCAGCAGGTACAGGGGGGACCAAGAGACCCAGTACTTC | CASRYRGDQETQYF